This TCR beta chain originates from a study of OX40 agonist ivuxolimab in advanced cancers. Study background: Patients' therapy was ivuxolimab, an antibody that acts as an agonist of OX40 (CD134).

Only in-frame clones appear in the TCRdb table, and some are missing; sequencing was by immunoSEQ multiplex PCR. The repertoire holds approximately 70,000 clones, with 82% as singletons. V gave up 7 bases and J gave up 4 bases, with 20 bases separating them. From germline, CDR1 is SGHDT and CDR2 YYEEEE. The CDR3 length is 15 residues. With baseline, cycle 4 day 1, and cycle 7 day 1 as timepoints, blood was sampled. The chain uses TRBV5-6 and TRBJ1-2; D perhaps matches TRBD1 (6 bases). The TCR comes from an adult with an advanced solid tumor such as melanoma, head and neck, liver or kidney cancer. This specimen was CD4+ or CD8+ T cells sorted from blood, taken in a trial of the OX40 agonist ivuxolimab. The CDR3 nucleotides are TGTGCCAGCTGCGTCTGGGGGGCGATCAGCTATGGCTACACCTTC. Translation: CASCVWGAISYGYTF.